This T cell receptor beta chain was identified during a study of shared clonotypes between healthy human individuals. Findings of the study overall: Larger richness was generally estimated for naive than memory subsets. In having few donors, the study represented limited genetic and exposure-history diversity.

Trimming removed 5 bases from V and 3 bases from J; junction bases left unmatched: 9. This CDR3 is 16 amino acids long. From germline, CDR1 is SEHNR and CDR2 FQNEAQ (reference sequence). Cells designated naive CD8 were CD45RO-negative and were positively selected for CCR7, with terminally differentiated effector memory CD45RA+ cells excluded. Those who donated, Caucasian adults without exception, all lived in Nashville, Tennessee. At a deep level, the assay was run. Sequenced by immunoSEQ multiplex PCR; TCRdb stores in-frame clones only, minus some. The sample has hundreds of thousands of clones, about 95% seen once. About this clone itself: Antigen specificity is unknown.

The specimen sequenced was naive CD8+ T cells sorted from blood. This chain connects TRBV7-9 to TRBJ2-3; 9 nucleotides align to TRBD2. This TCR was recovered from a woman between 25 and 40 years old in good health. The CDR3 DNA reads TGTGCCAGCAGCCCTTCCGGGACTAGCATTACAGATACGCAGTATTTT. It codes for CASSPSGTSITDTQYF.